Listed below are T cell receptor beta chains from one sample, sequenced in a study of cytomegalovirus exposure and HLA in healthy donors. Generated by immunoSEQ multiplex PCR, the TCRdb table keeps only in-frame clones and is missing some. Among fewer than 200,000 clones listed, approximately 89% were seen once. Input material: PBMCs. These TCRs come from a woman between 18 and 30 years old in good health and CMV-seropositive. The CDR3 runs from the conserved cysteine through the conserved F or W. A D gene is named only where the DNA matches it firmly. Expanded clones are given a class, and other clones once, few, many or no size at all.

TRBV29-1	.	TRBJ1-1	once	CSVGREAEAFF	TGCAGCGTTGGCAGGGAAGCTGAAGCTTTCTTT
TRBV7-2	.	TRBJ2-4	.	CASRGSGSENIQYF	TGTGCCAGCCGGGGAAGCGGTTCAGAAAACATTCAGTACTTC
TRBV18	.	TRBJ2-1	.	CASSPPGQGIYNEQFF	TGTGCCAGCTCCCCCCCCGGGCAGGGGATATACAATGAGCAGTTCTTC
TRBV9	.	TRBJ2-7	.	CASSFHPNPSSYEQYF	TGTGCCAGCAGCTTCCATCCGAACCCCAGCTCCTACGAGCAGTACTTC
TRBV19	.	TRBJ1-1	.	CASSARDGTEAFF	TGTGCCAGTAGTGCGCGTGATGGCACTGAAGCTTTCTTT
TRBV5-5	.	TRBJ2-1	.	CASSSGQRAYNEQFF	TGTGCCAGCAGCTCCGGACAGAGGGCCTACAATGAGCAGTTCTTC
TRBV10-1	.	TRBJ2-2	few	CASQSVYPGELFF	TGCGCCAGCCAGAGCGTTTACCCCGGGGAGCTGTTTTTT
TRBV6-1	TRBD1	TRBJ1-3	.	CASSELGQGFASGNTIYF	TGTGCCAGCAGTGAATTGGGACAGGGCTTCGCCTCTGGAAACACCATATATTTT
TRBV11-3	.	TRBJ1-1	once	CASSLAGQTNTEAFF	TGTGCCAGCAGCTTAGCGGGACAAACGAACACTGAAGCTTTCTTT
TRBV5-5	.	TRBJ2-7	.	CASSLWLATYEQYF	TGTGCCAGCAGCTTGTGGCTAGCAACATACGAGCAGTACTTC
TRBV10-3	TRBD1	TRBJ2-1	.	CAISEQGGGNEQFF	TGTGCCATCAGTGAACAGGGGGGAGGCAATGAGCAGTTCTTC
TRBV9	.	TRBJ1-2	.	CASSANRVGYTF	TGTGCCAGCAGCGCCAACAGGGTCGGCTACACCTTC
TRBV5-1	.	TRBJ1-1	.	CASSWTSRGGMNTEAFF	TGCGCCAGCAGCTGGACCTCTCGGGGAGGAATGAACACTGAAGCTTTCTTT
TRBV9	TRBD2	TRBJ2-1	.	CASSHRSPGLAGEPSYNEQFF	TGTGCCAGCAGTCATCGTTCCCCGGGGCTAGCGGGAGAACCCTCCTACAATGAGCAGTTCTTC
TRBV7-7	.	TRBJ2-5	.	CASSLGASQETQYF	TGTGCTAGCAGCTTAGGGGCTTCCCAAGAGACCCAGTACTTC
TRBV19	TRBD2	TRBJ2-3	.	CASRGLAGRSSTDTQYF	TGTGCCAGTAGGGGACTAGCGGGACGCTCTAGCACAGATACGCAGTATTTT
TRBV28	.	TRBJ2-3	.	CASSLQDTDTQYF	TGTGCCAGCAGTTTACAGGACACAGATACGCAGTATTTT
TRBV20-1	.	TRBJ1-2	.	CSASSVNGYTF	TGCAGTGCTAGTTCGGTAAATGGCTACACCTTC
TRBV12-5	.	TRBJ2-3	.	CASPPLGGGLHTDTQYF	TGTGCTAGTCCCCCTCTCGGTGGCGGACTGCACACAGATACGCAGTATTTT
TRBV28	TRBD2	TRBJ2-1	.	CASSFGTSGREEQFF	TGTGCCAGCAGTTTTGGGACTAGCGGGAGAGAGGAGCAGTTCTTC
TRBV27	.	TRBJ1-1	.	CASSPTGTNTEAFF	TGTGCCAGCAGCCCTACAGGGACGAACACTGAAGCTTTCTTT
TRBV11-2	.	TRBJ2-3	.	CASSLVSGLVGTDTQYF	TGTGCCAGCAGCTTAGTATCAGGGCTGGTTGGCACAGATACGCAGTATTTT
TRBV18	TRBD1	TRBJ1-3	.	CASSRQGDGNTIYF	TGTGCCAGCTCACGACAGGGGGACGGAAACACCATATATTTT
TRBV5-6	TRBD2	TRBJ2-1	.	CASRSIAGEKNRYEQFF	TGTGCCAGCAGGTCGATAGCGGGAGAGAAGAATCGGTATGAGCAGTTCTTC
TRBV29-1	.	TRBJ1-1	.	CSGRGGAQTEAFF	TGCAGCGGCCGGGGGGGGGCGCAGACTGAAGCTTTCTTT
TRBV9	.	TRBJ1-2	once	CASSVEGDGGYTF	TGTGCCAGCAGCGTAGAAGGAGATGGAGGCTACACCTTC
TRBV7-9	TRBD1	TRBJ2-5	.	CASSFLDRVKETQYF	TGTGCCAGCAGCTTTCTGGACAGGGTTAAAGAGACCCAGTACTTC
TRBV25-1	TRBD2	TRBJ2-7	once	CASSTGLAGNYEQYF	TGTGCCAGCAGTACCGGACTAGCGGGAAACTACGAGCAGTACTTC
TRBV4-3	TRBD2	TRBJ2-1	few	CASSPSGGGSYNEQFF	TGCGCCAGCAGCCCTAGCGGGGGGGGCTCCTACAATGAGCAGTTCTTC
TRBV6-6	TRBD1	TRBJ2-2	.	CASRQGNTGELFF	TGTGCCAGCCGACAGGGGAACACCGGGGAGCTGTTTTTT
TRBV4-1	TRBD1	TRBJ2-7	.	CASSQVVSGGRSSYEQYF	TGCGCCAGCAGCCAAGTTGTCTCAGGGGGTAGGAGCTCCTACGAGCAGTACTTC
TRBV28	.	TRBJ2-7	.	CASSLSRSYEQYF	TGTGCCAGCAGTTTGTCGCGGAGCTACGAGCAGTACTTC
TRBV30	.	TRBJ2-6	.	CAWSGAPTGSPGANVLTF	TGTGCCTGGAGCGGGGCTCCAACAGGGTCCCCTGGGGCCAACGTCCTGACTTTC
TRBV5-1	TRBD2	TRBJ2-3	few	CASSLLAGRATDTQYF	TGCGCCAGCAGCTTACTAGCGGGTAGGGCCACAGATACGCAGTATTTT
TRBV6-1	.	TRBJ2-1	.	CASSELPIIVNEQFF	TGTGCCAGCAGTGAACTACCCATTATTGTCAATGAGCAGTTCTTC
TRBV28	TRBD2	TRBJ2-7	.	CASSSGRQSYEQYF	TGTGCCAGCAGTAGCGGGAGGCAGTCCTACGAGCAGTACTTC
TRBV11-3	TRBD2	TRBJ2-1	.	CASSLIAGVPEQFF	TGTGCCAGCAGCTTAATAGCGGGAGTTCCTGAGCAGTTCTTC
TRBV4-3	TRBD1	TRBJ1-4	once	CASSQDGTAIREKLFF	TGCGCCAGCAGCCAAGACGGGACAGCAATTCGGGAAAAACTGTTTTTT
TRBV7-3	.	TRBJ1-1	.	CASSLQGYTEAFF	TGTGCCAGCAGCTTACAGGGCTACACTGAAGCTTTCTTT
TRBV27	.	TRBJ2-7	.	CASSPQGRSYEQYF	TGTGCCAGCAGCCCCCAGGGGCGCTCCTACGAGCAGTACTTC
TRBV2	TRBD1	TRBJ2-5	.	CASSADPGQGEETQYF	TGTGCCAGCAGTGCCGACCCGGGACAGGGTGAAGAGACCCAGTACTTC